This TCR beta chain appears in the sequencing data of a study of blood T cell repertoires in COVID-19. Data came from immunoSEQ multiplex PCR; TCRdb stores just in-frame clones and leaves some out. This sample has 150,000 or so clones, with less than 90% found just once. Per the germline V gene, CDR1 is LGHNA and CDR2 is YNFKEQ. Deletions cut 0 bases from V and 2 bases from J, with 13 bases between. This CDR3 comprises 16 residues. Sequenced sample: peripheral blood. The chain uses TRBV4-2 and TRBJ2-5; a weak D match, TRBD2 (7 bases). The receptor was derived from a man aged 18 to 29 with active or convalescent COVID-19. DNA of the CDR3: TGTGCCAGCAGCCAAGATACGGGGGGCCCACAAGAGACCCAGTACTTC. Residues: CASSQDTGGPQETQYF.